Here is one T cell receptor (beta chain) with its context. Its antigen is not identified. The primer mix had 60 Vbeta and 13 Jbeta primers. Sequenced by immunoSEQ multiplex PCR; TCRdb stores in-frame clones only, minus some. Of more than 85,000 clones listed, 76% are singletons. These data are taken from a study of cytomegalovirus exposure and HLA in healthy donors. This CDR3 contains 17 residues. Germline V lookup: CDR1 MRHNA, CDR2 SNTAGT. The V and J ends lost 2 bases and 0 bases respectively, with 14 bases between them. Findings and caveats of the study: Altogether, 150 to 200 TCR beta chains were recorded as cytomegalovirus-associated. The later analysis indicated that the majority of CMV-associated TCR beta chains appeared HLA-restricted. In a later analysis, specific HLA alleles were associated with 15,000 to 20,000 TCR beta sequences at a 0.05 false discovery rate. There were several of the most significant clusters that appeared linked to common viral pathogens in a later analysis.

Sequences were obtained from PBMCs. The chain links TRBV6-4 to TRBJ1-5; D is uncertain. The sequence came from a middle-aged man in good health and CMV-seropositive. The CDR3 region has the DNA TGTGCCAGCAGTGACGGAAGGAGACCGTATAGCAATCAGCCCCAGCATTTT. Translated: CASSDGRRPYSNQPQHF.